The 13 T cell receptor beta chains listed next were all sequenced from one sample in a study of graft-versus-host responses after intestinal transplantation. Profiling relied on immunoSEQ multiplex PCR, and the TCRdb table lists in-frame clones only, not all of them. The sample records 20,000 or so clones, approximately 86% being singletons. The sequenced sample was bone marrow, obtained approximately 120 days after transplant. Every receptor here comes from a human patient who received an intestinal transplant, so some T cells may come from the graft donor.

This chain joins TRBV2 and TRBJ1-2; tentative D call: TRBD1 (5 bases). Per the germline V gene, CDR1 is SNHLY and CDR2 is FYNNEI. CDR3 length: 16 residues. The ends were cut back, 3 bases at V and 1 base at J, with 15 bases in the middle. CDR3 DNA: TGTGCCAGCAGTGACGCCGGGTGGGGACTTAACTATGGCTACACCTTC. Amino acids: CASSDAGWGLNYGYTF.

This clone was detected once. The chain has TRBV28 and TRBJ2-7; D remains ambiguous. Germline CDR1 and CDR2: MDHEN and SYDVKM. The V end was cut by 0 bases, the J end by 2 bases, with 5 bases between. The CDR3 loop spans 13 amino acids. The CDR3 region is CASSLWAAYEQYF. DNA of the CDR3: TGTGCCAGCAGTTTATGGGCAGCCTACGAGCAGTACTTC.

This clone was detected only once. CDR3 in DNA: TGTGCCAGCTCACCATCGGGTAGCGGCTACGAGCAGTACTTC. Translating gives CASSPSGSGYEQYF. The V gene is TRBV18, the J gene TRBJ2-7; a possible D gene is TRBD2 (6 bases). Trimming left V 2 bases short and J 3 bases short, with 11 bases between. The CDR3 totals 14 residues. Germline CDR1 reads KGHSH; CDR2 reads LQKENI.

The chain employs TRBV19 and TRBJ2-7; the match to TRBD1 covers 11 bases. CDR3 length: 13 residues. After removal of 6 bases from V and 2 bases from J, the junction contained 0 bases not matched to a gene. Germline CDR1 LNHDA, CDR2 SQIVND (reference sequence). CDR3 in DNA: TGTGCCAGTAGGGGACAGGGGGCCTACGAGCAGTACTTC. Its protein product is CASRGQGAYEQYF. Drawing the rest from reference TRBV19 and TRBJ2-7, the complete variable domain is DGGITQSPKYLFRKEGQNVTLSCEQNLNHDAMYWYRQDPGQGLRLIYYSQIVNDFQKGDIAEGYSVSREKKESFPLTVTSAQKNPTAFYLCASRGQGAYEQYFGPGTRLTVT.

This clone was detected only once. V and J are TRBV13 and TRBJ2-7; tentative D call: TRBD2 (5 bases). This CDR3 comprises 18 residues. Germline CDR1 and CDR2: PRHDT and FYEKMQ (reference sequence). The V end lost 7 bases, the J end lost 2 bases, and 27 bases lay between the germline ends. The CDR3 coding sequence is TGTGCCAGCACTAGTTGGGATCCGGGGAGCGGTCAAACCTACGAGCAGTACTTC. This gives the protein CASTSWDPGSGQTYEQYF. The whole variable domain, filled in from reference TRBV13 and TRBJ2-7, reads AAGVIQSPRHLIKEKRETATLKCYPIPRHDTVYWYQQGPGQDPQFLISFYEKMQSDKGSIPDRFSAQQFSDYHSELNMSSLELGDSALYFCASTSWDPGSGQTYEQYFGPGTRLTVT.

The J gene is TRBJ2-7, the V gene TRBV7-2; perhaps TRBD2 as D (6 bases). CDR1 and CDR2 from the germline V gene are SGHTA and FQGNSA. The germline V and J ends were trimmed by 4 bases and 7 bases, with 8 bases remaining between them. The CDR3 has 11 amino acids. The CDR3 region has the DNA TGTGCCAGCAGCTACCGGGGGGAGCAGTACTTC. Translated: CASSYRGEQYF.

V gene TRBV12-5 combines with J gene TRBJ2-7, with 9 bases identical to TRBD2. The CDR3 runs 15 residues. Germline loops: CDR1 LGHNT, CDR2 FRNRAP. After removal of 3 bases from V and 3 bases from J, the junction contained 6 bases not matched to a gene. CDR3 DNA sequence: TGTGCTAGTGGTTTTCGACTAGCGGAAAGCTACGAGCAGTACTTC. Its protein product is CASGFRLAESYEQYF. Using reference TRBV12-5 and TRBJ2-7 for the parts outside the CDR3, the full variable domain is DARVTQTPRHKVTEMGQEVTMRCQPILGHNTVFWYRQTMMQGLELLAYFRNRAPLDDSGMPKDRFSAEMPDATLATLKIQPSEPRDSAVYFCASGFRLAESYEQYFGPGTRLTVT.

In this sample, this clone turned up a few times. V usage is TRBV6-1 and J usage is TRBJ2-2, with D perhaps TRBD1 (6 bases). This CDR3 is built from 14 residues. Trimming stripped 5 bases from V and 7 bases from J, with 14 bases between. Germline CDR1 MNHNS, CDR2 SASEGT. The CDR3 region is CASSLQGANGELFF. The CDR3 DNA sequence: TGTGCCAGCAGTCTACAGGGAGCAAACGGGGAGCTGTTTTTT.

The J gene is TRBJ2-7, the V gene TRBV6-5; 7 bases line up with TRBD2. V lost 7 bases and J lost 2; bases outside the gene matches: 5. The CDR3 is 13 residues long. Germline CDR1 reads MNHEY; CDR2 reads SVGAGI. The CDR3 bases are TGTGCCAGCACCGCGGGGGTGGCCTACGAGCAGTACTTC. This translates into CASTAGVAYEQYF.

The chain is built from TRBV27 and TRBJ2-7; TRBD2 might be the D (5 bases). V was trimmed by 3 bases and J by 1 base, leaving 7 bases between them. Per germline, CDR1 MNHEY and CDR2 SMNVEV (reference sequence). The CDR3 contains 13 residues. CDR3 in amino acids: CASSFAGSYEQYF. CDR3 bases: TGTGCCAGCAGTTTCGCGGGTTCCTACGAGCAGTACTTC.

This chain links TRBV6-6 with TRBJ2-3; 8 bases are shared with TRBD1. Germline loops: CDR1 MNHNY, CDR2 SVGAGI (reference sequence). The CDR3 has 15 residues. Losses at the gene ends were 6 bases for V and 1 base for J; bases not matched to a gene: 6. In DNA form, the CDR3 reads TGTGCCAGCAGGTATGACAGGGGAGGCACAGATACGCAGTATTTT. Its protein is CASRYDRGGTDTQYF.

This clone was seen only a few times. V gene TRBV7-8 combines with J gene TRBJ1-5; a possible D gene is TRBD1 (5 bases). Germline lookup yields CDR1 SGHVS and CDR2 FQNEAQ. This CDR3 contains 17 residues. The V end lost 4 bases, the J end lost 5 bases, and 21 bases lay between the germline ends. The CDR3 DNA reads TGTGCCAGCAGCTCAACCTATATAGGGGACCGGGATCAGCCCCAGCATTTT. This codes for CASSSTYIGDRDQPQHF.

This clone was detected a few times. The CDR3 DNA follows: TGTGCCAGCAGCCTTACGATAGGGGAGCAGTACTTC. Its protein product is CASSLTIGEQYF. The rearrangement joins TRBV13 to TRBJ2-7, with D hard to call. Germline CDR1 and CDR2: PRHDT and FYEKMQ (reference sequence). V was trimmed by 5 bases and J by 7 bases, leaving 12 bases between them. CDR3 length: 12 amino acids. The entire variable domain, with the rest obtained from reference TRBV13 and TRBJ2-7, is as follows: AAGVIQSPRHLIKEKRETATLKCYPIPRHDTVYWYQQGPGQDPQFLISFYEKMQSDKGSIPDRFSAQQFSDYHSELNMSSLELGDSALYFCASSLTIGEQYFGPGTRLTVT.